This TCR beta chain was sequenced for a study of human T cells and chemical hapten exposure. TCRdb reanalysed the RACE reads using MiXCR and keeps one entry per CDR3 protein. The sample holds around 69,000 distinct CDR3 sequences, roughly 8.5% seen once. Trimming removed 5 bases from V and 4 bases from J; junction bases left unmatched: 4. The CDR3 length is 13 residues. CDR1 and CDR2 (germline): SGHDT, YYEEEE. The sample's time point: patch test 2, 6 weeks after DPC sensitization. Specified treatment: therapeutic diphenylcyclopropenone sensitization with weekly scalp DPC. The sequence was collected from a woman between 50 and 59 years old with alopecia areata. Some clones in this sample may be carry-over from other donors' samples. The rearrangement links TRBV5-6 to TRBJ2-3; TRBD2 matches 7 bases. Sequenced here: whole blood, sampled in connection with sensitization to the hapten diphenylcyclopropenone (DPC). In DNA, the CDR3 is TGTGCCAGCAGTACGGGAGGCGCAGATACGCAGTATTTT. Encoded protein: CASSTGGADTQYF.